This is a list of T cell receptor beta chains from one sample in a study of blood T cell repertoires in COVID-19. TCRdb's copy holds only in-frame clones and misses some; the assay was immunoSEQ multiplex PCR. The sample carries fewer than 250,000 clones, under 80% recorded once. Sequencing input: peripheral blood. Receptors originate from a woman between 45 and 60 years old with acute or convalescent COVID-19. The CDR3 runs from the conserved cysteine through the conserved F or W. D genes are given only for firm matches. The size entry is marked missing in some rows and otherwise reads once, few, many or a size class.

J gene | D gene | V gene | clone size | CDR3 protein | CDR3 DNA
TRBJ2-1 | TRBD1 | TRBV5-1 | - | CASSLGYKTGVLSNEQFF | TGCGCCAGCAGCTTGGGTTATAAAACAGGGGTCCTAAGCAATGAGCAGTTCTTC
TRBJ2-5 | - | TRBV10-1 | - | CASSPGKETQYF | TGCGCCAGCAGCCCAGGGAAAGAGACCCAGTACTTC
TRBJ1-2 | - | TRBV7-9 | - | CASSHPGYGYTF | TGTGCCAGCAGCCATCCCGGCTATGGCTACACCTTC
TRBJ1-1 | - | TRBV5-8 | - | CASSPDSKWNTEAFF | TGTGCCAGCAGCCCGGACAGTAAATGGAACACTGAAGCTTTCTTT
TRBJ1-4 | - | TRBV18 | - | CASSPDISNEKLFF | TGTGCCAGCTCACCAGACATTTCTAATGAAAAACTGTTTTTT
TRBJ2-1 | TRBD2 | TRBV19 | few | CASTPTSGRLGNEQFF | TGTGCCAGTACCCCGACTAGCGGGAGATTGGGGAATGAGCAGTTCTTC
TRBJ1-2 | - | TRBV25-1 | once | CASKGSTIYGYTF | TGTGCCAGCAAAGGGAGCACCATTTATGGCTACACCTTC
TRBJ2-7 | - | TRBV21-1 | - | CASSTFSGTSINQQYF | TGTGCCAGCAGCACCTTTTCCGGGACTAGCATTAACCAGCAGTACTTC
TRBJ1-2 | TRBD1 | TRBV2 | - | CASRGLNYGYTF | TGTGCCAGTAGGGGGCTCAACTATGGCTACACCTTC
TRBJ2-7 | TRBD2 | TRBV6-6 | - | CASSYRTTSAYEQYF | TGTGCCAGCAGTTACAGGACTACTAGCGCCTACGAGCAGTACTTC
TRBJ2-2 | - | TRBV9 | - | CASSVLEFGELFF | TGTGCCAGCAGCGTTCTTGAGTTCGGGGAGCTGTTTTTT
TRBJ1-5 | - | TRBV7-8 | few | CASSLGDSNQPQHF | TGTGCCAGCAGCCTCGGTGATAGCAATCAGCCCCAGCATTTT
TRBJ1-2 | - | TRBV4-2 | - | CASSPLGGNYGYTF | TGTGCCAGCAGCCCCCTCGGGGGAAACTATGGCTACACCTTC
TRBJ1-1 | - | TRBV6-5 | - | CAIGHPNTEAFF | TGTGCCATTGGACACCCGAACACTGAAGCTTTCTTT
TRBJ2-3 | TRBD2 | TRBV7-6 | few | CASSFGTSGRGTDTQYF | TGTGCCAGCAGCTTCGGGACTAGCGGGAGGGGCACAGATACGCAGTATTTT
TRBJ1-2 | - | TRBV10-2 | - | CASSESGGGKHYTF | TGCGCCAGCAGTGAGTCTGGGGGCGGCAAGCATTACACCTTC
TRBJ1-1 | TRBD1 | TRBV6-5 | - | CASSYEQGEAFF | TGTGCCAGCAGTTACGAACAGGGGGAAGCTTTCTTT
TRBJ1-6 | - | TRBV11-3 | - | CASSLDGGSPLHF | TGTGCCAGCAGCTTAGACGGCGGTTCACCCCTCCACTTT
TRBJ1-5 | TRBD1 | TRBV5-8 | - | CASSPGQVYSNQPQHF | TGTGCCAGCAGCCCGGGACAGGTCTATAGCAATCAGCCCCAGCATTTT
TRBJ2-5 | - | TRBV7-9 | - | CASSLDRAETQYF | TGTGCCAGCAGCTTAGACAGGGCAGAGACCCAGTACTTC
TRBJ1-1 | - | TRBV28 | - | CASSLRGSKAFF | TGTGCCAGCAGTTTAAGGGGGAGTAAAGCTTTCTTT
TRBJ1-2 | TRBD1 | TRBV19 | - | CASSDGQARYGYTF | TGTGCCAGTAGCGACGGACAGGCTCGCTATGGCTACACCTTC
TRBJ1-3 | - | TRBV28 | few | CASGLLSSGNTIYF | TGTGCCAGCGGGCTGCTCAGCTCTGGAAACACCATATATTTT
TRBJ1-1 | TRBD1 | TRBV7-8 | - | CASSFDRANTEAFF | TGTGCCAGCAGCTTTGACAGGGCTAACACTGAAGCTTTCTTT
TRBJ1-6 | - | TRBV19 | - | CASSTSGSYNSPLHF | TGTGCCAGTAGTACCAGTGGCAGCTATAATTCACCCCTCCACTTT
TRBJ1-2 | - | TRBV6-5 | - | CASQNNNYGYTF | TGTGCCAGCCAGAATAACAACTATGGCTACACCTTC
TRBJ1-2 | - | TRBV28 | once | CASGTGVRGYTF | TGTGCCAGCGGGACGGGGGTGAGGGGCTACACCTTC
TRBJ1-4 | TRBD1 | TRBV27 | - | CASRRQGGNEKLFF | TGTGCCAGCAGAAGACAGGGGGGTAATGAAAAACTGTTTTTT
TRBJ1-2 | - | TRBV5-1 | - | CASSLSAGEVLYGYTF | TGCGCCAGCAGCTTGTCGGCAGGGGAAGTCCTCTATGGCTACACCTTC
TRBJ1-5 | TRBD1 | TRBV28 | - | CASSFGQGQPQHF | TGTGCCAGCAGTTTCGGACAGGGACAGCCCCAGCATTTT
TRBJ1-1 | - | TRBV5-5 | - | CASSLLQGAFF | TGTGCCAGCAGCTTGTTACAGGGAGCTTTCTTT
TRBJ1-4 | TRBD1 | TRBV5-8 | once | CASSRDRASEKLFF | TGTGCCAGCAGCAGGGACAGGGCCAGTGAAAAACTGTTTTTT
TRBJ1-2 | - | TRBV5-8 | - | CASSRPTDFYGYTF | TGTGCCAGCAGCAGACCGACAGATTTCTATGGCTACACCTTC
TRBJ1-3 | TRBD1 | TRBV9 | - | CASSQLTGAGNTIYF | TGTGCCAGCAGCCAACTTACAGGGGCTGGAAACACCATATATTTT
TRBJ2-7 | TRBD1 | TRBV27 | - | CASSQTRDRYEQYF | TGTGCCAGCAGTCAAACTCGGGACAGGTACGAGCAGTACTTC
TRBJ1-1 | - | TRBV28 | - | CASSLVIGGRGQAFF | TGTGCCAGCTCATTAGTAATTGGGGGCAGGGGCCAAGCTTTCTTT
TRBJ1-6 | TRBD1 | TRBV7-2 | few | CASSSGTVYNSPLHF | TGTGCCAGCAGCTCCGGGACAGTCTATAATTCACCCCTCCACTTT
TRBJ1-2 | - | TRBV2 | once | CASSPTRTGGYGYTF | TGTGCCAGCAGTCCAACTAGGACGGGAGGATACGGCTACACCTTC
TRBJ1-5 | - | TRBV6-5 | - | CASSYGAAGQPQHF | TGTGCCAGCAGTTACGGGGCCGCGGGGCAGCCCCAGCATTTT
TRBJ1-1 | - | TRBV2 | - | CASSDPGGRVEAFF | TGTGCCAGCAGCGACCCGGGAGGCCGGGTGGAAGCTTTCTTT
TRBJ2-2 | - | TRBV30 | few | CAWSVLLARNTGELFF | TGTGCCTGGAGTGTACTGTTAGCGAGGAACACCGGGGAGCTGTTTTTT
TRBJ2-1 | TRBD2 | TRBV11-2 | - | CASSRGASGGLFYNEQFF | TGTGCCAGCAGCCGTGGGGCTAGCGGGGGCCTCTTTTACAATGAGCAGTTCTTC
TRBJ1-1 | TRBD1 | TRBV5-1 | - | CASSPHRGQSTEAFF | TGCGCCAGCAGCCCCCACCGGGGACAGAGCACTGAAGCTTTCTTT
TRBJ2-3 | - | TRBV10-1 | few | CASSEGGTTDTQYF | TGCGCCAGCAGTGAGGGGGGGACCACAGATACGCAGTATTTT
TRBJ2-6 | - | TRBV7-6 | - | CASSRSRGRDTRGGANVLTF | TGTGCCAGCAGCCGATCCCGCGGTAGGGACACCCGGGGAGGGGCCAACGTCCTGACTTTC
TRBJ1-1 | TRBD1 | TRBV19 | - | CASKAGGSLVVTEAFF | TGTGCCAGTAAGGCAGGGGGCTCATTGGTGGTCACTGAAGCTTTCTTT
TRBJ2-5 | TRBD2 | TRBV6-1 | - | CASSVLAGGLQETQYF | TGTGCCAGCAGTGTACTAGCGGGGGGCCTCCAAGAGACCCAGTACTTC
TRBJ2-7 | - | TRBV7-2 | - | CASSRDRRNQYF | TGTGCCAGCAGCCGAGACAGAAGGAATCAGTACTTC
TRBJ2-1 | TRBD2 | TRBV7-2 | once | CASSLDLAGGSYNEQFF | TGTGCCAGCAGCTTGGACCTAGCGGGAGGTTCCTACAATGAGCAGTTCTTC
TRBJ2-2 | TRBD2 | TRBV29-1 | once | CSVPKRERIGELFF | TGCAGCGTACCCAAGCGGGAGCGGATCGGGGAGCTGTTTTTT
TRBJ2-4 | TRBD2 | TRBV30 | - | CAWSNSGSFYF | TGTGCCTGGAGTAACAGCGGGAGCTTTTACTTC
TRBJ1-1 | TRBD1 | TRBV6-1 | - | CASSDRGRTPVAFF | TGTGCCAGCAGTGACAGGGGGCGCACCCCGGTGGCTTTCTTT
TRBJ2-7 | - | TRBV5-1 | - | CASSPSAGSTYEQYF | TGCGCCAGCAGCCCTAGTGCCGGGTCCACCTACGAGCAGTACTTC
TRBJ1-1 | - | TRBV5-1 | - | CASSQGRGTEAFF | TGCGCCAGCAGCCAGGGGAGGGGAACTGAAGCTTTCTTT